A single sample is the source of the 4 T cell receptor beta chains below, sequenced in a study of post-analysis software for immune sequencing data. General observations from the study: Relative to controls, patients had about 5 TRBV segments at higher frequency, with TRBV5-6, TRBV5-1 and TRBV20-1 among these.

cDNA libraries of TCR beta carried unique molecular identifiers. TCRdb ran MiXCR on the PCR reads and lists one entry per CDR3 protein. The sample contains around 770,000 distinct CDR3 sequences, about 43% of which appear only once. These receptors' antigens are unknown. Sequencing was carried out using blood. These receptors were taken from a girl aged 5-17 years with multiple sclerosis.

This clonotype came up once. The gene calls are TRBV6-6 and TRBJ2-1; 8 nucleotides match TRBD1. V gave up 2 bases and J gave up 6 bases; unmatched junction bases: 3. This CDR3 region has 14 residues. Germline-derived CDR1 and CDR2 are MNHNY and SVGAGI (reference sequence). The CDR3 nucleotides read TGTGCCAGCAGTTACCTGGACAGGGCCAATGAGCAGTTCTTC. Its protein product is CASSYLDRANEQFF.

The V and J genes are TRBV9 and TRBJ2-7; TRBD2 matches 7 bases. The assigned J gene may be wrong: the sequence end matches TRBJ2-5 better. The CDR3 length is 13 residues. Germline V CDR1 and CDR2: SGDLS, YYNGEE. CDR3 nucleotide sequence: TGTGCCAGCAACTCAGGCACGGGAGGGACCCAGTACTTC. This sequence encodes CASNSGTGGTQYF.

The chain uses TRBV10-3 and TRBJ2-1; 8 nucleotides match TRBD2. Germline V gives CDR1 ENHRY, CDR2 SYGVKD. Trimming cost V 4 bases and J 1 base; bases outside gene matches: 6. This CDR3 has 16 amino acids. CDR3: CAISANAGGSYNEQFF. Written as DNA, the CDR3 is TGTGCCATCAGTGCTAATGCGGGAGGTTCCTACAATGAGCAGTTCTTC.

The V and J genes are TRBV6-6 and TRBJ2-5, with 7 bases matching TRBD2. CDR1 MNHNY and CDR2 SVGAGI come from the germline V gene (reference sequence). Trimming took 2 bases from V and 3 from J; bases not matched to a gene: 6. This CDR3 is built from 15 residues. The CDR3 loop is CASSYHGGGEETQYF. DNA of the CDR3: TGTGCCAGCAGTTACCACGGGGGAGGGGAAGAGACCCAGTACTTC.